This T cell receptor beta chain was recovered during a study of blood T cells in healthy people across ages (dated by TCRdb to the mid-2010s). Background on the whole study: Template switching captured roughly one uniquely barcoded TCR beta cDNA molecule per two T cells in model experiments. To track age-related changes in TCR beta repertoire diversity, the study relied on deep sequencing normalized with unique cDNA molecular identifiers. Using the same blood draw, the study looked at two additional independent replicas of 1 million unique cDNA reads for two donors, one aged 18 to 30 and the other aged 80 or older. The donors were divided into four age groups: young (average around 15 years), middle-aged (about 39), aged (around 59) and long-lived (roughly 82). Donors of different ages were randomly distributed across sequencing lanes to avoid experimental bias.

The donors were some 39 Caucasian individuals from Russia, aged about 6 to 100 years, who were systemically healthy. Approximately 9 milliliters of peripheral blood were collected from each donor into EDTA-treated Vacutainer tubes. Ficoll-Paque density-gradient centrifugation was used to isolate PBMCs, with at least 7 million per sample. Total RNA, at least 6 micrograms per sample, was extracted from PBMCs with Trizol reagent. For every donor, flow cytometry on a PBMC aliquot measured the percentage of naive CD45RAhigh/CD27high T cells. Remarks on this clonotype: Its antigen is currently not known. Base qualities are missing; no much larger clone stands one base away.

Libraries came from 5' RACE. Sequencing instrument: Illumina HiSeq 2500. A second PCR of roughly 7 to 11 cycles was performed with a sample-barcoded 5' primer and a J-beta primer mix. A unique molecular identifier was introduced onto each TCR beta cDNA molecule by a template-switch 5' adaptor carrying 12 random nucleotides. Each sample yielded at least 3 million CDR3-containing paired-end reads. The Mint cDNA synthesis kit, primed by a TRBC-specific oligonucleotide, was used to synthesize first-strand cDNA from all RNA. All cDNA was treated with uracil-DNA glycosylase and then went through a first 18-cycle PCR with the universal primers M1SS and BC2_uni_R. The source study handled its data this way. Normalization of each sample was performed by random selection of 1 million high-quality reads, each carrying a distinct molecular identifier. Instead of being binned into consensus sequences, reads that shared molecular identifiers were thrown out. MiTCR, with a Q25 quality threshold and the strictest error-elimination algorithm, was used for CDR3 identification, clonotype clustering and error correction. A nonparametric unseen species model with Euler transformation was used to estimate lower-bound total TCR beta diversity. Through fastp at Q25 and MiXCR, TCRdb rebuilt clones from the public reads, retaining in-frame beta chains. Each entry merges the rows of one CDR3 protein and shows their most common DNA and genes. V and J calls and clone size were set by TCRdb, not the authors. This sample comprises 1.5 million or so distinct CDR3 sequences, approximately 40% of them detected only once. Roughly 7.9% of the sample is held by the ten biggest clonotypes.

Beyond this particular receptor, the publication reports: The CMV infection status of donors was not known, potentially confounding age-related changes in expanded clonotypes. As age increased, observed TCR beta diversity per million T cells dropped in a roughly linear way, and a significant reduction was already evident by age about 40. Estimates of total diversity based on one million sequenced T cells were regarded as lower bounds and as underestimates. Because profiling used bulk unsorted PBMCs, naive and antigen-experienced compartments could not be compared conclusively. Compared with the aged group, more naive CD4+ T cells, fewer expanded clones and increased TCR diversity were shown by the long-lived group, suggesting age selection. Observed TCR beta diversity correlated strongly with the percentage of naive T cells measured by flow cytometry.

CDR1 and CDR2, looked up from the germline V gene, are SQVTM and ANQGSEA. Trimming takes 7 bases from V and 2 bases from J, and the germline ends sit 11 bases apart. Counted from cysteine to phenylalanine, this CDR3 has 12 amino acids. CDR3 DNA is the only sequence kept; it has 36 bases, read in frame from the first base. The clonotype was recovered from a woman aged 18-35 years in good health. The rearranged segments are TRBV29-1 and TRBJ1-1; no D segment can be confidently identified. The material sequenced was blood. The DNA reads TGCAGCGCTGAGGTGGGAAACACTGAAGCTTTCTTT. Its coded protein is CSAEVGNTEAFF. Outside the CDR3, residues come from the reference TRBV29-1 and TRBJ1-1 proteins, so the full variable domain is: SAVISQKPSRDICQRGTSLTIQCQVDSQVTMMFWYRQQPGQSLTLIATANQGSEATYESGFVIDKFPISRPNLTFSTLTVSNMSPEDSSIYLCSAEVGNTEAFFGQGTRLTVV.